A selection of T cell receptor beta chains follows, all from one sample in a study of T cell responses to AZD1222 COVID-19 vaccine. Libraries were prepared by immunoSEQ multiplex PCR; TCRdb keeps only in-frame clonotypes and omits some of them. The data show approximately 110,000 clones, with about 89% seen just once and about 4.3% held by the top ten. Sequences were derived from peripheral blood, sampled on day 0 of AZD1222 vaccination. Receptors were obtained from an adult in good health. Each CDR3 is given with its conserved first and last residue. A D gene is named only where the DNA matches it firmly. For some rows the clone size is stated as once, few or many, or as a class when expanded; others skip it.

TRBJ2-1,few,TRBD2,TRBV19,CASSITSGSLDEQFF,TGTGCCAGTAGTATAACTAGCGGGAGTCTGGATGAGCAGTTCTTC
TRBJ2-3,.,.,TRBV7-9,CASSPDLGWADTQYF,TGTGCCAGCAGCCCAGACTTGGGTTGGGCAGATACGCAGTATTTT
TRBJ1-5,.,TRBD1,TRBV19,CASSTPGQGISVSNQPQHF,TGTGCCAGTAGTACGCCGGGACAGGGGATTTCGGTTAGCAATCAGCCCCAGCATTTT
TRBJ2-5,.,.,TRBV2,CASSPERLASQETQYF,TGTGCCAGCAGCCCGGAACGGCTAGCAAGCCAAGAGACCCAGTACTTC
TRBJ2-1,once,.,TRBV12-5,CASGSGTDINEQFF,TGTGCTAGTGGGTCTGGGACGGATATCAATGAGCAGTTCTTC
TRBJ2-1,.,TRBD2,TRBV5-1,CASSLSFRTSGISYNEQFF,TGCGCCAGCAGCTTGAGCTTCCGGACTAGCGGGATCTCCTACAATGAGCAGTTCTTC
TRBJ2-4,.,TRBD2,TRBV3-1/TRBV3-2,CASSQEVKGLAAHLLAKNIQYF,TGTGCCAGCAGCCAAGAAGTCAAAGGCCTAGCGGCCCACTTACTAGCCAAAAACATTCAGTACTTC
TRBJ1-2,few,.,TRBV7-8,CASSPGGFHYGYTF,TGTGCCAGCAGCCCCGGGGGCTTCCACTATGGCTACACCTTC
TRBJ1-2,.,.,TRBV30,CAWSVRRTGYGYTF,TGTGCCTGGAGTGTTCGTAGAACCGGCTATGGCTACACCTTC
TRBJ1-4,few,.,TRBV6-5,CASSTGMDEKLFF,TGTGCCAGCAGCACAGGGATGGATGAAAAACTGTTTTTT
TRBJ2-6,few,.,TRBV28,CASQKSGANVLTF,TGTGCCAGCCAAAAATCTGGGGCCAACGTCCTGACTTTC
TRBJ2-1,.,.,TRBV6-5,CASNPEGRGEQFF,TGTGCCAGCAACCCCGAGGGCCGGGGTGAGCAGTTCTTC
TRBJ2-1,.,.,TRBV3-1/TRBV3-2,CASSPPRGRRSYNEQFF,TGTGCCAGCAGCCCACCAAGAGGTAGGAGATCCTACAATGAGCAGTTCTTC
TRBJ2-1,.,.,TRBV10-3,CAITPDTNEQFF,TGTGCCATCACCCCTGACACCAATGAGCAGTTCTTC
TRBJ1-4,few,.,TRBV2,CASNGVEPQGKLFF,TGTGCCAGCAATGGAGTTGAACCGCAAGGAAAACTGTTTTTT
TRBJ2-1,once,.,TRBV5-1,CASSLGPQGEQFF,TGCGCCAGCAGCTTAGGCCCCCAGGGCGAGCAGTTCTTC
TRBJ2-7,.,.,TRBV6-4,CASSEQGGYEQYF,TGTGCCAGCAGTGAACAGGGTGGCTACGAGCAGTACTTC
TRBJ2-3,.,.,TRBV28,CASSLFTDTQYF,TGTGCCAGCAGTCTCTTCACAGATACGCAGTATTTT
TRBJ2-1,.,TRBD2,TRBV5-4,CASSSGTSGGSYNEQFF,TGTGCCAGCAGCTCTGGGACTAGCGGGGGTTCGTACAATGAGCAGTTCTTC
TRBJ1-5,.,.,TRBV5-4,CASSLEGDSNQPQHF,TGTGCCAGCAGCTTGGAAGGGGATAGCAATCAGCCCCAGCATTTT
TRBJ2-5,.,.,TRBV6-4,CASSDWNRVKETQYF,TGTGCCAGCAGTGACTGGAACAGGGTTAAAGAGACCCAGTACTTC
TRBJ2-1,few,.,TRBV7-9,CASSFTPDEQFF,TGTGCCAGCAGCTTTACCCCCGATGAGCAGTTCTTC
TRBJ1-1,.,.,TRBV28,CASSSYRRKRTEAFF,TGTGCCAGCAGTTCGTATCGGCGAAAGAGGACTGAAGCTTTCTTT
TRBJ1-1,.,.,TRBV7-9,CASSSRAMNTEAFF,TGTGCCAGCAGCTCTCGGGCTATGAACACTGAAGCTTTCTTT
TRBJ1-5,.,.,TRBV4-1,CASSQRGGPNQPQHF,TGCGCCAGCAGCCAAAGGGGCGGTCCCAATCAGCCCCAGCATTTT
TRBJ1-5,.,.,TRBV9,CASSAEGRGGQPQHF,TGTGCCAGCAGCGCCGAAGGGAGGGGAGGTCAGCCCCAGCATTTT
TRBJ2-1,once,TRBD2,TRBV9,CASSVGASGSQNEQFF,TGTGCCAGCAGCGTGGGAGCTAGCGGGTCACAAAATGAGCAGTTCTTC
TRBJ1-1,.,TRBD1,TRBV29-1,CSGDRGRNTEAFF,TGCAGCGGTGACAGGGGTAGGAACACTGAAGCTTTCTTT
TRBJ2-3,.,.,TRBV29-1,CSVPVVDTQYF,TGCAGCGTCCCTGTGGTAGATACGCAGTATTTT
TRBJ2-2,.,TRBD2,TRBV5-4,CASSLRPAGVVGELFF,TGTGCCAGCAGCTTGCGCCCAGCGGGGGTTGTCGGGGAGCTGTTTTTT
TRBJ1-2,once,.,TRBV2,CASKGGVHGYTF,TGTGCCAGCAAGGGTGGGGTGCATGGCTACACCTTC
TRBJ2-3,.,TRBD2,TRBV11-3,CASSSGASGRNTQYF,TGTGCCAGCAGCTCTGGGGCTAGCGGGAGAAATACGCAGTATTTT
TRBJ1-1,few,.,TRBV29-1,CSVEEGGAFF,TGCAGCGTTGAAGAGGGGGGAGCTTTCTTT
TRBJ2-1,.,.,TRBV5-4,CASSLYLGGVNEQFF,TGTGCCAGCAGCTTGTACCTCGGAGGTGTCAATGAGCAGTTCTTC
TRBJ1-1,few,.,TRBV19,CASSSMDGAYTEAFF,TGTGCCAGTAGTTCCATGGACGGAGCATACACTGAAGCTTTCTTT
TRBJ2-1,.,.,TRBV7-2,CASSLVDSSYNEQFF,TGTGCCAGCAGCTTGGTGGATTCCTCCTACAATGAGCAGTTCTTC
TRBJ1-5,.,.,TRBV28,CASSYTSGHQPQHF,TGTGCCAGCAGTTACACCTCGGGACACCAGCCCCAGCATTTT
TRBJ1-4,.,.,TRBV7-2,CASSPPAREKLFF,TGTGCCAGCAGCCCCCCCGCCAGGGAAAAACTGTTTTTT
TRBJ2-3,.,.,TRBV6-5,CASTQLGGSTDTQYF,TGTGCCAGCACCCAACTAGGGGGGAGCACAGATACGCAGTATTTT
TRBJ1-1,.,.,TRBV19,CASRADPGRTEAFF,TGTGCCAGTAGGGCCGACCCTGGTCGTACTGAAGCTTTCTTT
TRBJ1-2,few,.,TRBV30,CAWSVQGRYGYTF,TGTGCCTGGAGTGTACAAGGCCGCTATGGCTACACCTTC
TRBJ2-7,few,TRBD2,TRBV28,CASSLSGLAAPEEYYEQYF,TGTGCCAGCAGTTTAAGTGGACTAGCGGCCCCGGAGGAGTACTACGAGCAGTACTTC
TRBJ2-5,.,.,TRBV6-6,CASSVGGETQYF,TGTGCCAGCAGCGTGGGCGGAGAGACCCAGTACTTC
TRBJ1-2,.,TRBD1,TRBV2,CASHRTGGNYGYTF,TGTGCCAGCCACCGGACAGGGGGTAACTATGGCTACACCTTC
TRBJ2-1,.,.,TRBV30,CAWSKDSYNEQFF,TGTGCCTGGAGTAAAGACAGTTACAATGAGCAGTTCTTC
TRBJ2-7,.,.,TRBV9,CASSPSSGEQYF,TGTGCCAGCAGCCCCTCCTCGGGCGAGCAGTACTTC
TRBJ1-1,.,.,TRBV15,CATSRDLETEAFF,TGTGCCACCAGCAGAGATCTCGAAACTGAAGCTTTCTTT
TRBJ1-2,.,TRBD1,TRBV30,CAWSIDRAYGYTF,TGTGCCTGGAGTATAGACAGGGCCTATGGCTACACCTTC